These 2 T cell receptor beta chains originate from one sample sequenced in a study of T-cell memory formation after mild COVID-19. MiXCR, applied by TCRdb to the 5' RACE reads, yields one record per CDR3 protein. The table has around 340,000 distinct CDR3 sequences, roughly 13% seen once. Source material: PBMCs or a T cell subset sorted from them (not recorded which). The source of these receptors is a man younger than 35 who had mild COVID-19 (a few samples of this study predate the infection). Cell type and time point are not known.

This clonotype was seen repeatedly, ten times or more. The chain joins TRBV5-1 to TRBJ2-3, with 9 bases fitting TRBD2. The trim removed 2 bases at V and 6 bases at J, leaving 13 bases unmatched. The CDR3 spans 17 residues. From germline, CDR1 is SGHRS and CDR2 YFSETQ. The CDR3 DNA reads TGCGCCAGCAGCTTCGGGCTAGCGGGGACCCTCACGGATACGCAGTATTTT. Amino acids: CASSFGLAGTLTDTQYF. The variable domain in full, with the rest retrieved from reference TRBV5-1 and TRBJ2-3, is KAGVTQTPRYLIKTRGQQVTLSCSPISGHRSVSWYQQTPGQGLQFLFEYFSETQRNKGNFPGRFSGRQFSNSRSEMNVSTLELGDSALYLCASSFGLAGTLTDTQYFGPGTRLTVL.

This clonotype has ten or more counts. V and J are TRBV7-2 and TRBJ2-2, with a possible D match to TRBD1 (6 bases). CDR1 and CDR2 (germline): SGHTA, FQGNSA. The CDR3 covers 13 residues. With 8 bases removed from V and 7 bases from J, the gap between germline ends came to 14 bases. CDR3 amino acids: CASRPTQGGELFF. CDR3 nucleotides: TGTGCCAGCCGGCCAACACAGGGCGGGGAGCTGTTTTTT.